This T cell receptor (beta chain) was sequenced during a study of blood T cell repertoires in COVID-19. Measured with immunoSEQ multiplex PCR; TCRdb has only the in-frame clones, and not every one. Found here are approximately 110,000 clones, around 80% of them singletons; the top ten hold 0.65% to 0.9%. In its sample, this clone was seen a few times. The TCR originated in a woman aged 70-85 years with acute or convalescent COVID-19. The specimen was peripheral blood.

CDR3 in DNA: TGTGCCAGCAGCGTAGGGGCCTTCAATCAGCCCCAGCATTTT. Translated: CASSVGAFNQPQHF. This chain connects TRBV9 to TRBJ1-5; no definite D call. Trimming stripped 0 bases from V and 3 bases from J, with 7 bases between. The germline CDR1 and CDR2 sequences are SGDLS and YYNGEE. CDR3 length: 14 amino acids.